The 20 T cell receptor beta chains in this list originate from one sample, sequenced in a study of beta chain features in type 1 diabetes (dated by TCRdb to the late 2010s). Library prep was done by the immunoSEQ multiplex PCR assay. The entire isolated RNA was reverse transcribed using the High Capacity cDNA Reverse Transcription Kit, and thus expressed TCRB transcripts were sequenced. This immuneACCESS table, as held by TCRdb, lists in-frame sequences with V and J called but not all clones. Of the missing ones, under half trace to an unresolved V gene in checked studies; the others have no known cause. For this sample there are under 900,000 clones; about a sixth appear just once. Jointly, the top ten make up around 0.02% of the sample. The sample taken for sequencing was naive CD4+ T cells from blood. According to the study, the label for this sample's cell subset or site signals: true naive CD4+ T cells. The receptors shown here come from a young woman in good health.

This clone was found a few times. This rearrangement joins TRBV7-2 to TRBJ1-2; 7 nucleotides align to TRBD1. Germline lookup yields CDR1 SGHTA and CDR2 FQGNSA. The CDR3 is 15 residues long. J was trimmed by 7 bases and V by 5 bases; bases with no gene match: 13. As DNA, the CDR3 is TGTGCCAGCAGCGGAAGGGACAGCTGGTCGTTTGGCTACACCTTC. This translates into CASSGRDSWSFGYTF.

This clone was counted a few times. The V gene is TRBV6-5, the J gene TRBJ2-5; D could derive from TRBD1 or TRBD2 (5 bases each). Germline V CDR1 and CDR2: MNHEY, SVGAGI. The CDR3 sequence is 15 residues long. Between the trimmed V and J ends, which lost 6 bases and 5 bases, there was a span of 19 bases. CDR3 sequence: CASRPGRRILETQYF. CDR3 coding DNA: TGTGCCAGCAGGCCGGGACGGAGAATCCTCGAGACCCAGTACTTC.

The chain couples TRBV13 to TRBJ1-1; tentatively, D is TRBD1 (6 bases). Per germline, CDR1 PRHDT and CDR2 FYEKMQ (reference sequence). The CDR3 has 14 amino acids. Trimming took 3 bases from V and 4 from J, leaving 12 bases between them. The CDR3 spells CASSFSKQGTEAFF. CDR3 in DNA: TGTGCCAGCAGCTTCTCAAAACAGGGCACTGAAGCTTTCTTT.

This clone occurred once. This chain links TRBV18 with TRBJ2-2; TRBD2 aligns across 11 bases. The V and J ends lost 2 bases and 2 bases, in that order; junction bases with no gene match: 7. CDR1 KGHSH and CDR2 LQKENI come from the germline V gene. The CDR3 covers 18 residues. CDR3 in amino acids: CASSPARGLAVNTGELFF. The CDR3 DNA reads as TGTGCCAGCTCACCAGCGAGGGGACTAGCGGTAAACACCGGGGAGCTGTTTTTT.

The chain uses TRBV18 and TRBJ2-7; TRBD1 might be the D (5 bases). This CDR3 region has 13 residues. Germline values: CDR1 KGHSH, CDR2 LQKENI. Trimming left V 6 bases short and J 5 bases short, with 14 bases between. Here the CDR3 DNA reads TGTGCCAGCTCCCAGGGTTCCAGCGACGAGCAGTACTTC. Protein sequence: CASSQGSSDEQYF.

A few counts support this clone. The CDR3 spells CASSSRQDEQFF. CDR3 DNA sequence: TGTGCCAGCAGCTCCCGACAGGATGAGCAGTTCTTC. The chain has TRBV7-9 and TRBJ2-1, with D perhaps TRBD1 (6 bases). Between the trimmed V and J ends, which lost 4 bases and 8 bases, there was a span of 9 bases. The length of the CDR3 is 12 residues. The germline CDR1 and CDR2 sequences are SEHNR and FQNEAQ (reference sequence).

This clone has a handful of counts. As DNA, the CDR3 is TGTGCCAGCAGTTACTCTAGCGGGAGGGCCGCCGGGGAGCTGTTTTTT. It codes for CASSYSSGRAAGELFF. The chain recombines TRBV6-5 with TRBJ2-2; 11 bases align to TRBD2. This CDR3 is 16 amino acids long. V lost 0 bases and J lost 6; bases outside the gene matches: 3. The V gene's germline CDR1 is MNHEY and CDR2 SVGAGI.

The chain links TRBV5-4 to TRBJ2-1; possibly TRBD1 for D (6 bases). V was clipped by 4 bases and J by 0 bases, with 11 bases between them. Germline CDR1 is SGHNT and CDR2 is YYREEE (reference sequence). This CDR3 contains 15 residues. The DNA for the CDR3 is TGTGCCAGCAGCCTGGGACAAAACTCCTACAATGAGCAGTTCTTC. Amino acids: CASSLGQNSYNEQFF.

CDR3 nucleotides: TGTGCCAGCAGCTCCAACGGACAGGGAGCTAACTATGGCTACACCTTC. Protein: CASSSNGQGANYGYTF. This chain uses TRBV7-9 with TRBJ1-2, with 8 bases that match TRBD1. Germline CDR1 SEHNR, CDR2 FQNEAQ (reference sequence). CDR3 length equals 16 residues. Trimming took 4 bases from V and 0 from J; bases not matched to a gene: 7.

This clone was picked up a small number of times. J is TRBJ2-7 and V is TRBV6-5; no clear D. Germline V gene data show CDR1 as MNHEY and CDR2 as SVGAGI. This CDR3 has 13 residues. The V and J ends lost 9 bases and 2 bases respectively, with 14 bases between them. The CDR3 DNA reads TGTGCCAGTAGTAGGACGGCCGCCTACGAGCAGTACTTC. Translating it yields CASSRTAAYEQYF.

This clone came up a few times. The rearrangement links TRBV7-9 to TRBJ2-5, with TRBD2 matching over 7 bases. V shed 7 bases, J shed 5 bases, and the junction held 13 bases outside the gene matches. CDR3 length: 15 residues. Germline V gives CDR1 SEHNR, CDR2 FQNEAQ (reference sequence). CDR3 bases: TGTGCCAGCACTCTAATGGGAGGGCCGGAGGAGACCCAGTACTTC. Its translation: CASTLMGGPEETQYF.

In its sample, this clone was seen a few times. The chain recombines TRBV27 with TRBJ2-5; perhaps TRBD2 as D (6 bases). This CDR3 contains 13 residues. Trimming removed 6 bases from V and 4 bases from J, with 12 bases in between. CDR1 and CDR2 (germline): MNHEY, SMNVEV (reference sequence). CDR3 protein: CASSSGSVETQYF. CDR3 sequence (DNA): TGTGCCAGCAGCTCCGGGAGTGTAGAGACCCAGTACTTC.

This clone appeared a few times. The chain is built from TRBV9 and TRBJ2-2; the D is unclear. This CDR3 region has 15 residues. Per germline, CDR1 SGDLS and CDR2 YYNGEE. The V end lost 2 bases, the J end lost 0 bases, and 8 bases lay between the germline ends. The CDR3 is CASSVRTANTGELFF. CDR3 sequence (DNA): TGTGCCAGCAGCGTTCGGACCGCGAACACCGGGGAGCTGTTTTTT.

The chain employs TRBV7-2 and TRBJ2-7, with D possibly matching TRBD2 (5 bases). V lost 5 bases to trimming and J lost 6 bases, with 11 bases between them. This CDR3 has 12 amino acids. Germline V CDR1 and CDR2: SGHTA, FQGNSA. In DNA form, the CDR3 reads TGTGCCAGCAGCCCGACTAACCGCGAGCAGTACTTC. The encoded protein is CASSPTNREQYF.

The rearrangement uses TRBV4-2 and TRBJ2-2; D could derive from TRBD1 or TRBD2 (6 bases each). The germline V gene encodes CDR1 LGHNA and CDR2 YNFKEQ. V was shortened by 6 bases and J by 5 bases, with 22 bases between the two germline ends. This CDR3 has 17 residues. CDR3 loop: CASRNVRGGLTTGELFF. The DNA for the CDR3 is TGTGCCAGCAGAAACGTCAGGGGAGGTCTGACGACCGGGGAGCTGTTTTTT.

Only one count was recorded for this clone. This sequence joins TRBV4-2 and TRBJ2-1; D ambiguous. CDR3 length: 13 amino acids. The germline gives CDR1 LGHNA, CDR2 YNFKEQ. The V end was cut by 5 bases, the J end by 5 bases, with 10 bases between. This CDR3 is CASSSRIDNEQFF. The CDR3 DNA sequence: TGTGCCAGCAGCTCAAGAATAGACAATGAGCAGTTCTTC.

This clone was picked up a small number of times. Distinct nucleotide sequences in the sample also encode this CDR3. V usage is TRBV7-2 and J usage is TRBJ2-3; D is undetermined. V was pared by 1 base and J by 2 bases, with 4 bases between. Per the germline V gene, CDR1 is SGHTA and CDR2 is FQGNSA. CDR3 length: 13 residues. In nucleotides, the CDR3 is TGTGCCAGCAGCTTAGGCCTCACAGATACGCAGTATTTT. This translates into CASSLGLTDTQYF.

The table lists this clone with a few counts. V is TRBV5-1 and J is TRBJ2-7; 8 positions agree with TRBD2. The CDR3 is 19 amino acids. Looked up from germline, CDR1 is SGHRS and CDR2 is YFSETQ. The V gene end was trimmed by 0 bases and the J gene end by 3 bases; junction bases not matched to a gene: 17. The chain's CDR3 is CASSLGPPREREKFYEQYF. Here the CDR3 DNA reads TGCGCCAGCAGCTTGGGACCCCCTCGGGAGCGGGAGAAGTTCTACGAGCAGTACTTC.

This clone was recorded a few times. V is TRBV5-4 and J is TRBJ2-7, with a tentative D call TRBD1 (6 bases). The V end was cut by 3 bases, the J end by 2 bases, with 15 bases between. The V gene's germline CDR1 is SGHNT and CDR2 YYREEE (reference sequence). The length of the CDR3 is 15 residues. The DNA for the CDR3 is TGTGCCAGCAGCTCGGGACACAACCCCACCTACGAGCAGTACTTC. Residues: CASSSGHNPTYEQYF.

This clone has only a few counts. The chain uses TRBV5-8 and TRBJ2-1; D gene ambiguous. V gave up 4 bases and J gave up 4 bases, with 3 bases separating them. Germline V CDR1 and CDR2: SGHTS, YDEGEE. This CDR3 has 11 residues. The CDR3 DNA follows: TGTGCCAGCAGCCCATACAATGAGCAGTTCTTC. This encodes CASSPYNEQFF.